This passage covers 7 T cell receptor beta chains from one sample sequenced in a study of T-cell memory formation after mild COVID-19. One entry per CDR3 protein, called by TCRdb with MiXCR from the 5' RACE reads. The sample lists 250,000 to 350,000 distinct CDR3 sequences, 15% to 20% occurring once. The specimen was PBMCs or a T cell subset sorted from them (not recorded which). These receptors were collected from a young man who had mild COVID-19 (a few samples of this study predate the infection). Cell type and time point are not known.

The J gene is TRBJ1-2, the V gene TRBV27; the D gene is possibly TRBD1 (5 bases). Germline assignment: CDR1 MNHEY and CDR2 SMNVEV (reference sequence). This CDR3 comprises 16 residues. V was shortened by 8 bases and J by 3 bases, with 22 bases between the two germline ends. The chain's CDR3 is CASGSPREGIDYGYTF. The CDR3 nucleotides are TGTGCCAGCGGGTCACCACGAGAGGGGATCGACTATGGCTACACCTTC.

The table lists this clonotype with a few counts. The chain joins TRBV9 to TRBJ1-2; the D gene is possibly TRBD1 (5 bases). Germline V gives CDR1 SGDLS, CDR2 YYNGEE. The CDR3 sequence is 14 residues long. V was cut by 0 bases and J by 2 bases, with 8 bases left in between. CDR3 loop: CASSVAEGNYGYTF. The CDR3 DNA follows: TGTGCCAGCAGCGTAGCTGAGGGGAACTATGGCTACACCTTC.

The V call is TRBV18, the J call TRBJ1-2; maybe TRBD1 (5 bases). V lost 3 bases to trimming and J lost 7 bases, with 18 bases between them. CDR1 is KGHSH, CDR2 LQKENI, per germline. CDR3 length: 15 amino acids. CDR3 amino acids: CASSPRDALSIGYTF. In DNA form, the CDR3 reads TGTGCCAGCTCACCGCGGGACGCCCTTAGTATTGGCTACACCTTC.

This clonotype was seen at least ten times. In nucleotides, the CDR3 is TGTGCCAGCAGTTTAACACCCTCCTACGAGCAGTACGTC. Translation gives CASSLTPSYEQYV. The chain carries TRBV12-3 or TRBV12-4 and TRBJ2-7; D unresolved. This CDR3 region has 13 residues. The V and J ends lost 2 bases and 0 bases respectively, with 5 bases between them.

The table lists this clonotype with many counts. The chain has TRBV5-1 and TRBJ1-1; D remains unclear. Germline V gene sequence: CDR1 SGHRS, CDR2 YFSETQ. The CDR3 has 14 residues. Trimming removed 0 bases at V and 5 bases at J, with 11 bases between. The CDR3 loop reads CASSLGPSGTEAFF. DNA of the CDR3: TGCGCCAGCAGCTTGGGGCCGTCCGGTACTGAAGCTTTCTTT.

In DNA, the CDR3 is TGTGCCAGCAGTTTCCTGGGGAGCTATGGCTACACCTTC. Its translation: CASSFLGSYGYTF. V and J are TRBV12-3 or TRBV12-4 and TRBJ1-2; D call uncertain. Deletions cut 3 bases from V and 4 bases from J, with 9 bases between. CDR3 length: 13 amino acids.

DNA for the CDR3: TGTGCCAGCAGCTCCGTGTTGGGGTTGGGGGCTGAAGCTTTCTTT. Protein sequence: CASSSVLGLGAEAFF. The genes are TRBV7-9 and TRBJ1-1; the D gene is possibly TRBD1 (5 bases). Germline CDR1 SEHNR, CDR2 FQNEAQ (reference sequence). The length of the CDR3 is 15 residues. V was cut by 4 bases and J by 6 bases, with 18 bases left in between.